This record looks at one T cell receptor (beta chain) sequence and its context. Donors were Caucasian adults residing in Nashville, Tennessee, USA. This specimen comes from a study of shared clonotypes between healthy human individuals. TCRdb keeps only in-frame clones here, not all; method: immunoSEQ multiplex PCR. The data show fewer than 2.5 million clones, 80% to 95% seen once. This CDR3 spans 15 amino acids. V dropped 3 bases and J dropped 2 bases, with 15 bases sitting between them. Germline CDR1 and CDR2: SGHNT and YYREEE (reference sequence). Input material: naive CD4+ T cells from PBMCs. Specified subset: CD45RA+ positively selected. This TCR derives from a man between 18 and 35 years old in good health. Some clones in this sample may be carry-over from other donors' samples. The chain couples TRBV5-4 to TRBJ2-7; perhaps TRBD1 as D (6 bases). The chain's CDR3 is CASSSPKDRTYEQYF. CDR3 coding DNA: TGTGCCAGCAGCTCTCCGAAGGACAGAACCTACGAGCAGTACTTC.